A single TCR beta chain is shown here with its context. A junction boundary mismatches the germline segment, possibly from a read error. Germline V gene sequence: CDR1 MDHEN, CDR2 SYDVKM. CDR3 length: 16 residues. This record belongs to a study of tumor-infiltrating lymphocytes in primary liver carcinoma. Study at large: Samples gave roughly 3.65 to 7.5 million productive TCRbeta reads, similar across tissue types.

It was unsorted whole blood that yielded blood RNA, and germline DNA was also extracted. The template, about 510 ng total RNA, yielded TCR beta cDNA made with a constant-region primer. Investigators got TCR beta libraries out of three nested multiplex PCR rounds, done with slightly modified ARM-PCR. The first two PCR rounds used TRBV1-TRBV30 primers with a Cbeta primer, roughly 10 cycles each. TCRdb re-derived calls from the multiplex PCR reads in MiXCR, one entry per CDR3 protein. The sample lists about 320,000 distinct CDR3 sequences, 65% occurring once. What was sequenced was peripheral blood. The sequence derives from a man in his forties with primary liver carcinoma and hepatitis B virus infection. The rearrangement uses TRBV28 and TRBJ2-3; 8 bases align to TRBD2. The CDR3 coding sequence is TGTGTCAGCAGTTCCATAGCGGGACCCGGCACAGATACGCAGTATTTT. This codes for CVSSSIAGPGTDTQYF.